The sequence of this T cell receptor beta chain was determined in a study of blood T cells in healthy people across ages (dated by TCRdb to between 2015 and 2016). For the study in its entirety: In model experiments, template switching captured roughly one uniquely barcoded TCR beta cDNA molecule for every two T cells. To track age-related changes in TCR beta repertoire diversity, the study relied on deep sequencing normalized with unique cDNA molecular identifiers. Four age groups were formed from the donors: young (average about 15 years), middle-aged (approximately 39), aged (about 68) and long-lived (around 80). For two donors (one aged 18 to 30 and one aged 80 or older), the study analyzed two additional independent replicas of 1 million unique cDNA reads from the same blood draw. The investigation overall reported the following: There was a strong correlation between observed TCR beta diversity and the percentage of naive T cells measured by flow cytometry. Compared with the aged group, more naive CD4+ T cells, fewer expanded clones and increased TCR diversity were shown by the long-lived group, suggesting age selection. Because profiling used bulk unsorted PBMCs, naive and antigen-experienced compartments could not be compared conclusively. Observed TCR beta diversity per million T cells fell roughly linearly with age, and a significant reduction was already apparent by age about 36. Because donor CMV infection status was unknown, age-related changes in expanded clonotypes were potentially confounded. Total diversity estimates from one million sequenced T cells were considered lower bounds and underestimates.

The library was obtained by 5' RACE. For sequencing, an Illumina HiSeq 2500 was employed. A second PCR of about 6 to 12 cycles was performed with a sample-barcoded 5' primer and a J-beta primer mix. A unique molecular identifier was introduced onto each TCR beta cDNA molecule by a template-switch 5' adaptor carrying 12 random nucleotides. Each sample yielded at least 2.5 million CDR3-containing paired-end reads. First-strand cDNA synthesis was performed from all RNA using the Mint cDNA synthesis kit, with priming by a TRBC-specific oligonucleotide. Following uracil-DNA glycosylase treatment, all cDNA underwent a first 18-cycle PCR with the universal primers M1SS and BC2_uni_R. In the original analysis: Normalization of each sample was performed by random selection of 1 million high-quality reads, each carrying a distinct molecular identifier. Instead of being binned into consensus sequences, reads that shared molecular identifiers were thrown out. MiTCR, with a Q25 quality threshold and the strictest error-elimination algorithm, was used for CDR3 identification, clonotype clustering and error correction. A nonparametric unseen species model with Euler transformation was used to estimate a lower bound on total TCR beta diversity. Through fastp at Q25 and MiXCR, TCRdb rebuilt clones from the public reads, retaining in-frame beta chains. Records with the same CDR3 protein are collapsed into one entry carrying the most frequent genes and DNA. The V and J calls were not made by the authors but by TCRdb's processing. The sample table contains hundreds of thousands of distinct CDR3 sequences; only one count was recorded for 20% to 30% of them. In total, the top ten clones hold under 9% of the sample.

Systemically healthy Caucasian individuals from Russia, 39 in total and aged about 6 to 95 years, were included as donors. Each donor gave ten milliliters of peripheral blood, drawn into EDTA-treated Vacutainer tubes. Ficoll-Paque density-gradient centrifugation was used to isolate PBMCs, with at least 7 million per sample. Trizol reagent was used to extract total RNA from the PBMCs, yielding at least 6 micrograms per sample. Naive CD45RAhigh/CD27high T cell percentages were measured by flow cytometry on a PBMC aliquot from every donor. With regard to this clonotype: The antigen this receptor binds is unknown. Base qualities are not provided; no much larger clone lies one nucleotide away.

The CDR3, cysteine through phenylalanine, is 14 amino acids long. The only DNA kept is the CDR3, 42 bases in frame from the first base. The germline ends are 8 bases apart after V is trimmed by 2 bases and J by 1 base. CDR1 and CDR2 were assigned from the germline V gene as MDHEN and SYDVKM. The same data also contributed to another study, on T cells of mothers and their children. The second study, in turn, reports: Nine systemically healthy Caucasian individuals, comprising three mothers and their six children, were included as donors. cDNA synthesis consumed the entire amount of extracted RNA, loaded at approximately 1.5 ug RNA in each 15 ul reaction. Sample barcodes and 2-4 random nucleotides were added via the M1S primer in the second PCR. Over 8.5 million TCR beta CDR3 reads came from each mother, compared with around 3 million reads from each child. TCR recombination output is similarly shaped by thymic selection in related and unrelated pairs, with a minor effect exerted by inherited differences. Normalized repertoire overlap was always found to be slightly, but never significantly, higher in related mother-child pairs than in unrelated mother-child pairs. With a sensitivity of about 100 clones per million clonotypes, no persistent microchimeric T cell clones were detected. Deep NGS was used in the study to compare the TCR beta repertoires of mothers and children and to look for features that separate related mother-child pairs from unrelated individuals. Mothers averaged about 40 +/- 4 years of age and children averaged roughly 12 +/- 4 years. Libraries were sequenced on Illumina HiSeq 2000 with 100+100 nt paired-end reads after adapter ligation with NEBNext reagents. To prevent cross-contamination, the mother and child libraries were prepared one month apart and sequenced in separate runs. For each donor, between about 500,000 and 2,200,000 distinct TCR beta clonotypes were identified. Naive TCR beta clonotypes were estimated from low-frequency clonotypes matched to each donor's FACS-determined naive share, without sorting.

The V gene is TRBV28 and the J gene is TRBJ1-1, with no D gene named confidently. This TCR was sampled from a boy between 10 and 17 years old in good health. Sequenced: blood. In nucleotides, the sequence is TGTGCCAGCAGTTTAATAAGGCAGAACACTGAAGCTTTCTTT. Its protein is CASSLIRQNTEAFF.